The entry below describes one TCR beta chain. Its matching antigen is unknown. Losses at the gene ends were 4 bases for V and 3 bases for J; bases not matched to a gene: 14. This CDR3 spans 17 amino acids. Germline values: CDR1 MNHEY, CDR2 SMNVEV (reference sequence). Produced via immunoSEQ multiplex PCR; TCRdb's table is partial and in-frame only. Among some 83,000 clones, about 81% were seen once, and the ten largest hold less than 9.5%. These data come from a study of OX40 agonist ivuxolimab in advanced cancers. General study results and limits: Antigen targets of the expanded peripheral T cells went undetermined. At doses 0.1 to 3.0 mg/kg, CD4+ and CD8+ clones expanded.

The chain is built from TRBV27 and TRBJ2-7; 8 bases fit TRBD2. This receptor was obtained from an adult with an advanced solid tumor such as melanoma, head and neck, liver or kidney cancer. The sample here was CD4+ or CD8+ T cells sorted from blood, taken in a trial of the OX40 agonist ivuxolimab. For the CDR3, the DNA is TGTGCCAGCAGTTCCCATCTAGCGGGTGCTCGGATCTACGAGCAGTACTTC. Translating gives CASSSHLAGARIYEQYF.